This T cell receptor (beta chain) was identified in a study of T cell repertoires in cytomegalovirus infection. Study-level information: From public TCR beta signatures came an indication of both CMV infection and matching HLA type.

This clonotype was observed many times. Antigen unknown. TCRdb passed the reads through MiXCR, listing each CDR3 protein once. Among over 100,000 distinct CDR3 sequences listed, roughly a tenth were seen once. CDR1 and CDR2 (germline): MGHRA, YSYEKL. The CDR3 spans 16 residues. Trimming left V 0 bases short and J 0 bases short, with 8 bases between. This clonotype was sampled from a human donor in good health (CMV status not recorded). Some clones in this sample may be carry-over from other donors' samples. Sample: PBMCs, sequenced either directly or after in vitro stimulation (not recorded which). The gene calls are TRBV4-1 and TRBJ2-2; D unresolved. In DNA form, the CDR3 reads TGCGCCAGCAGCCAAGAGGGATACCCGAACACCGGGGAGCTGTTTTTT. This gives the protein CASSQEGYPNTGELFF.